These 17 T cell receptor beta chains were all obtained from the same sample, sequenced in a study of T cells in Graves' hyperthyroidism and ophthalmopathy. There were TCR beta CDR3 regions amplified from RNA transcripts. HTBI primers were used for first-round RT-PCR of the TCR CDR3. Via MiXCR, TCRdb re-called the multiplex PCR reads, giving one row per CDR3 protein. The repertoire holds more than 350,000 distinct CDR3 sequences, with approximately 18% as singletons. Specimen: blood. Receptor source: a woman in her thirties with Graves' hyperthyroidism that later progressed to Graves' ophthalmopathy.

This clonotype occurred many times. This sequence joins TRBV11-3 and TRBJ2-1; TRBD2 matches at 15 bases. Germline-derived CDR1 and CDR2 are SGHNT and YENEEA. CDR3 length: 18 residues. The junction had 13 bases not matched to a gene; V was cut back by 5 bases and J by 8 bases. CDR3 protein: CASSRGLAGGFFDDEQFF. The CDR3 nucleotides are TGTGCCAGCAGCCGGGGACTAGCGGGAGGCTTTTTTGACGATGAGCAGTTCTTC. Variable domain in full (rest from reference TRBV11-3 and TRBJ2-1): EAGVVQSPRYKIIEKKQPVAFWCNPISGHNTLYWYLQNLGQGPELLIRYENEEAVDDSQLPKDRFSAERLKGVDSTLKIQPAELGDSAVYLCASSRGLAGGFFDDEQFFGPGTRLTVL.

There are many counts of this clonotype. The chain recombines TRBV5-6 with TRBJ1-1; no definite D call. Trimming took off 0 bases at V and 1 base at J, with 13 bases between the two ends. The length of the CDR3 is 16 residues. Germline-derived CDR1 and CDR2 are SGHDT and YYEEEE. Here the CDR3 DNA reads TGTGCCAGCAGCTTGGCCATTACCGTCTCGAACACTGAAGCTTTCTTT. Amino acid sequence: CASSLAITVSNTEAFF. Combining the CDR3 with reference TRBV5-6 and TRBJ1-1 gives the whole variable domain DAGVTQSPTHLIKTRGQQVTLRCSPKSGHDTVSWYQQALGQGPQFIFQYYEEEERQRGNFPDRFSGHQFPNYSSELNVNALLLGDSALYLCASSLAITVSNTEAFFGQGTRLTVV.

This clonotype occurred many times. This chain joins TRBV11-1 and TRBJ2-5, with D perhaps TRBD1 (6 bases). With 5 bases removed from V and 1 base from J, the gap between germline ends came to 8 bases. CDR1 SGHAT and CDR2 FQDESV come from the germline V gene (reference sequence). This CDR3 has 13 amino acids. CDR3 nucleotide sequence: TGTGCCAGCAGCGCGGACAGCCAAGAGACCCAGTACTTC. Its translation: CASSADSQETQYF. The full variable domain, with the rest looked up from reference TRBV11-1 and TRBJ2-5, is EAEVAQSPRYKITEKSQAVAFWCDPISGHATLYWYRQILGQGPELLVQFQDESVVDDSQLPKDRFSAERLKGVDSTLKIQPAELGDSAMYLCASSADSQETQYFGPGTRLLVL.

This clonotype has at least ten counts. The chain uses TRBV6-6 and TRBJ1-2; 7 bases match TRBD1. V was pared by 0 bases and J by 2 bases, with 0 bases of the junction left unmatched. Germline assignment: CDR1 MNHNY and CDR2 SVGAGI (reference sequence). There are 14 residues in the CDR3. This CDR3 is CASSYSGQNYGYTF. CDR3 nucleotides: TGTGCCAGCAGTTACTCGGGACAGAACTATGGCTACACCTTC.

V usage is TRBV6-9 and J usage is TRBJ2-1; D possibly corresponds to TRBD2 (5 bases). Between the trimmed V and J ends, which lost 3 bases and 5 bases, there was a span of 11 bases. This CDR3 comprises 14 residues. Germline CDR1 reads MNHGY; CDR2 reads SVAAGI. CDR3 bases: TGTGCCAGCAGTTACCGGGGTCCCCACAATGAGCAGTTCTTC. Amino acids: CASSYRGPHNEQFF.

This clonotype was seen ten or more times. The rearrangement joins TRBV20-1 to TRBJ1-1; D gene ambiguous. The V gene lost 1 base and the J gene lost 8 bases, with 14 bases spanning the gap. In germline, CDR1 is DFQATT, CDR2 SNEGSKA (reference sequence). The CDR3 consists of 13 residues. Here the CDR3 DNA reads TGCAGTGCTAGAGTCGAGGGAGGAGTCGAAGCTTTCTTT. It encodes CSARVEGGVEAFF.

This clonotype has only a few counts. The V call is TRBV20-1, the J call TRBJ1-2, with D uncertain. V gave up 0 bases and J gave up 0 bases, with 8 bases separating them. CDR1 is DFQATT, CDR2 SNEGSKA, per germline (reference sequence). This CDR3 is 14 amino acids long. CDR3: CSAREGKANYGYTF. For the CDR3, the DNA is TGCAGTGCTAGAGAAGGGAAAGCTAACTATGGCTACACCTTC.

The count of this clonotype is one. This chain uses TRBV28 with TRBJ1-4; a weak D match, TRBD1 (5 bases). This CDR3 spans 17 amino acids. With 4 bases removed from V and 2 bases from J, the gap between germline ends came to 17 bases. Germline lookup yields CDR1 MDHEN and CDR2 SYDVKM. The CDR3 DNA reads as TGTGCCAGCAGTTCTCTCCGAGGAGGGGCGACTAATGAAAAACTGTTTTTT. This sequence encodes CASSSLRGGATNEKLFF. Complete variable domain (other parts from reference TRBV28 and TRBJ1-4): DVKVTQSSRYLVKRTGEKVFLECVQDMDHENMFWYRQDPGLGLRLIYFSYDVKMKEKGDIPEGYSVSREKKERFSLILESASTNQTSMYLCASSSLRGGATNEKLFFGSGTQLSVL.

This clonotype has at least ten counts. CDR3 DNA: TGTGCCAGTAGCATTGAGAGTTATGGGGGCAATCAGCCCCAGCATTTT. This codes for CASSIESYGGNQPQHF. V usage is TRBV19 and J usage is TRBJ1-5; D is unresolved. CDR3 length: 16 residues. V shed 6 bases and J shed 2 bases, with 17 bases lying between them. The germline V gene has CDR1 LNHDA and CDR2 SQIVND (reference sequence).

CDR3 sequence: CATSDLLRANEQFF. The CDR3 DNA reads as TGTGCCACCAGTGATCTTCTCAGGGCCAATGAGCAGTTCTTC. The genes are TRBV24-1 and TRBJ2-1; weak D call: TRBD1 (5 bases). Deletions cut 3 bases from V and 6 bases from J, with 11 bases between. Germline-derived CDR1 and CDR2 are KGHDR and SFDVKD. The CDR3 sequence is 14 residues long.

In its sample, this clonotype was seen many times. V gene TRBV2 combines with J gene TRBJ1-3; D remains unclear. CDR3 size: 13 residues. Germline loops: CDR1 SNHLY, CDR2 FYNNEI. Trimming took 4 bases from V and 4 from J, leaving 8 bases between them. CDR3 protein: CASSATAGNTIYF. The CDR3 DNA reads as TGTGCCAGCAGTGCTACAGCGGGAAACACCATATATTTT.

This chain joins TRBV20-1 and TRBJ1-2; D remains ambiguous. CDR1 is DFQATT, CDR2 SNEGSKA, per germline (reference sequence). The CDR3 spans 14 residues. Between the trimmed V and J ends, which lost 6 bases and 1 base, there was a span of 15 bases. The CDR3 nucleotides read TGCAGTGCGCAAACACCTGCCCTTAACTATGGCTACACCTTC. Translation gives CSAQTPALNYGYTF.

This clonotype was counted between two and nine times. The CDR3 nucleotides are TGTGCCAGCAGTTTAACAAGGACAGGGGATAACTATGGCTACACCTTC. The encoded protein is CASSLTRTGDNYGYTF. This chain connects TRBV27 to TRBJ1-2; 9 bases map to TRBD1. Germline values: CDR1 MNHEY, CDR2 SMNVEV (reference sequence). The CDR3 loop spans 16 amino acids. V lost 2 bases to trimming and J lost 1 base; unmatched junction nucleotides: 5.

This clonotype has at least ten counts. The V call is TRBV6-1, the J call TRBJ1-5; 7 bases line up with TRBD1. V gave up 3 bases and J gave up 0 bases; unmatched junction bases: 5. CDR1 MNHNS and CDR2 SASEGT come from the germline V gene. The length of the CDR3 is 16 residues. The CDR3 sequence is CASSEFDRASNQPQHF. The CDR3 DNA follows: TGTGCCAGCAGTGAGTTTGACAGGGCTAGCAATCAGCCCCAGCATTTT.

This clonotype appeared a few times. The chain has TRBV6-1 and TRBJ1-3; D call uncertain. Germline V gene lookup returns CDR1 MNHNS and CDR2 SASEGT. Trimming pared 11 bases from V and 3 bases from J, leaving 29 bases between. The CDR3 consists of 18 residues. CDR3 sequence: CAGRIDQSAITGGNTIYF. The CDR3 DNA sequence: TGTGCCGGCCGGATAGACCAATCCGCGATAACTGGTGGAAACACCATATATTTT.

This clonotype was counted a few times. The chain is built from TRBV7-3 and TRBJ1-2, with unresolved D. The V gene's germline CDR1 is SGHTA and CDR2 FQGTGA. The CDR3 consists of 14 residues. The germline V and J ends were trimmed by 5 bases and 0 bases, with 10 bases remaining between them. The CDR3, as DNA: TGTGCCAGCAGCAAAGTTGGAGCTAACTATGGCTACACCTTC. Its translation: CASSKVGANYGYTF.

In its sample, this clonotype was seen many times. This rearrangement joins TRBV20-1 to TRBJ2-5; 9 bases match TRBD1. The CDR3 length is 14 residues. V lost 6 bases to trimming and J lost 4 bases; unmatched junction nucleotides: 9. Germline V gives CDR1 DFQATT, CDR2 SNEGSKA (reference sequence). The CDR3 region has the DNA TGCAGTGCGCTCCGGGACAGGGTGGGAGAGACCCAGTACTTC. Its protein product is CSALRDRVGETQYF.